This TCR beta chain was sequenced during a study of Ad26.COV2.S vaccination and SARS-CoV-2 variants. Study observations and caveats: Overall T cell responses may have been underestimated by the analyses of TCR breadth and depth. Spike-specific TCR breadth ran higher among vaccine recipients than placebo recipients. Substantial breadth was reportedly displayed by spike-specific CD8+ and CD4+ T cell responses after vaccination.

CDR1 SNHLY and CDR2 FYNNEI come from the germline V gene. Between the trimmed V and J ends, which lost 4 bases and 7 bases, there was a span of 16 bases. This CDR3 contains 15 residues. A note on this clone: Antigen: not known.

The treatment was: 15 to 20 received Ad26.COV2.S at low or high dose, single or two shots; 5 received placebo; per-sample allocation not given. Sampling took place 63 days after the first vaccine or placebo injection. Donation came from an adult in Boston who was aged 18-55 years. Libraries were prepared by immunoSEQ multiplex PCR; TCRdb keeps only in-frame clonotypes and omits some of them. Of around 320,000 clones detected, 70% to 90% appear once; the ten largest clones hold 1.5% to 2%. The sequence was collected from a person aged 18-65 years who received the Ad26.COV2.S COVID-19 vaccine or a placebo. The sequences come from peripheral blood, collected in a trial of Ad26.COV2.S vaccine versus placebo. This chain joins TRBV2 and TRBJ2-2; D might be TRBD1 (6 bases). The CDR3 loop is CASSAPRDKRGELFF. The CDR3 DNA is TGTGCCAGCAGTGCCCCCCGGGACAAACGCGGGGAGCTGTTTTTT.